This T cell receptor beta chain was identified in a study of blood T cell repertoires in COVID-19. Study-level information: Samples representing acute and convalescent COVID-19 were sourced from the United States, Italy and Spain. T cells, B-cell-depleted T cells, or PBMCs provided the cDNA or gDNA that served as material.

From germline, CDR1 is SEHNR and CDR2 FQNEAQ (reference sequence). The CDR3 runs 15 residues. J lost 1 base, V lost 6 bases, and 4 bases had no gene match. Per the study methods: Amplifying reference gene primers gave estimates of nucleated cell counts. Measured with immunoSEQ multiplex PCR; TCRdb has only the in-frame clones, and not every one. The D gene and trimming were derived from the DNA, and the V and J assignments and clone size from that table. Here the sample spans around 77,000 clones, around 76% being singletons. This chain links TRBV7-9 with TRBJ1-3; the match to TRBD1 covers 9 bases. The source material was peripheral blood. This TCR derives from a woman aged 80 or over with active or convalescent COVID-19. Written as DNA, the CDR3 is TGTGCCAGCAGGCCGGGACAGGGTTCTGGAAACACCATATATTTT. Protein: CASRPGQGSGNTIYF.